This T cell receptor (beta chain) was identified during a study of blood T cell repertoires in COVID-19. About the research overall: COVID-19 samples from acute and convalescent phases originated in the United States, Italy and Spain.

Participants were aged about 18 to 90 years, lived in over 20 US areas, and enrolled virtually. Two negative PCRs, clearance, or symptom resolution had been documented for recovered Cohort 3 donors. Trimming shortened V by 4 bases and J by 2 bases, and 16 bases separated the two germline ends. Germline CDR1 and CDR2: SGHNT and YYREEE (reference sequence). CDR3 length: 15 residues. Original methodology: Amplification from reference gene primers served as the basis for estimated nucleated cell counts. Measured with immunoSEQ multiplex PCR; TCRdb has only the in-frame clones, and not every one. That table supplies the V and J calls and clone size; D and trimming were determined from the DNA. The sample carries 300,000 to 350,000 clones, 75% to 90% recorded once.

The receptor's source is a young man who had recovered from COVID-19. The rearrangement links TRBV5-4 to TRBJ2-7, with D perhaps TRBD2 (5 bases). Specimen: PBMCs or T cells enriched from blood (not recorded which). CDR3 amino acids: CASSGKGAVPYEQYF. CDR3 bases: TGTGCCAGCAGCGGAAAGGGAGCTGTTCCCTACGAGCAGTACTTC. The full variable domain, its missing parts supplied by reference TRBV5-4 and TRBJ2-7, is ETGVTQSPTHLIKTRGQQVTLRCSSQSGHNTVSWYQQALGQGPQFIFQYYREEENGRGNFPPRFSGLQFPNYSSELNVNALELDDSALYLCASSGKGAVPYEQYFGPGTRLTVT.